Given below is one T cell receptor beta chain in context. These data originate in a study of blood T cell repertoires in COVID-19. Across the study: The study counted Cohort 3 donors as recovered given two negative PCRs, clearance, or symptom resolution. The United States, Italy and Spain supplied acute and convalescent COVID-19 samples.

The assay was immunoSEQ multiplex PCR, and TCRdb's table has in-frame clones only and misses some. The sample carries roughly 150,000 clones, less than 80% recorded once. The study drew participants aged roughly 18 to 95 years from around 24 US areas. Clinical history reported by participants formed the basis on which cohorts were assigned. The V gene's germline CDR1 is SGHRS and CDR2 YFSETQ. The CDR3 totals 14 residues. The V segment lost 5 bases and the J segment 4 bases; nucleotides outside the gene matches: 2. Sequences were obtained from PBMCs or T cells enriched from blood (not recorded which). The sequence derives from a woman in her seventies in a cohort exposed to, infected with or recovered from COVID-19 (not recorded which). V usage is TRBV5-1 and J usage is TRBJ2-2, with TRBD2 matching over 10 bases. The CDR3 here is CASRAGGPTGELFF. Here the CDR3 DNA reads TGCGCCAGCAGAGCGGGAGGGCCCACCGGGGAGCTGTTTTTT.